Here is one TCR beta chain with its context. Its antigen is not identified. The source of the sample is a study of cytomegalovirus exposure and HLA in healthy donors. Whole-study findings and limits: A likely sequencing artifact accounted for one observed cluster of highly shared sequence variants.

Vbeta (60) and Jbeta (13) primers were used in the PCR. Sequencing used immunoSEQ multiplex PCR; TCRdb keeps in-frame clones, though not all of them. The table has nearly 110,000 clones, approximately 79% seen once. The CDR3 totals 15 residues. V was clipped by 2 bases and J by 6 bases; unmatched bases: 6. In germline, CDR1 is LNHNV, CDR2 YYDKDF (reference sequence). The TCR comes from a man between 60 and 70 years old in good health and CMV-seronegative. The specimen was PBMCs. This chain uses TRBV15 with TRBJ1-5, with 8 bases identical to TRBD1. The CDR3 region is CATSRQGAQGQPQHF. The CDR3 DNA is TGTGCCACCAGCAGACAGGGGGCGCAGGGTCAGCCCCAGCATTTT.